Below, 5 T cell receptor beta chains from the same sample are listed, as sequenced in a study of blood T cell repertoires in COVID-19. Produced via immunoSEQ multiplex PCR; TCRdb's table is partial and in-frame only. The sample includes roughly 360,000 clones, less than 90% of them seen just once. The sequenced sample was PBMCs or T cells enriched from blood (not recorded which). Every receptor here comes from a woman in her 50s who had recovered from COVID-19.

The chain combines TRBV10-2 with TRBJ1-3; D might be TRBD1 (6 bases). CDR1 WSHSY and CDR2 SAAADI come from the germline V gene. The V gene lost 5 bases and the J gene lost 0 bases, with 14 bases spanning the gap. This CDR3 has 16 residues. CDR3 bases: TGCGCCAGCAGTTGGACAGTGACATCCTCTGGAAACACCATATATTTT. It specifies CASSWTVTSSGNTIYF.

The CDR3 DNA reads TGTGCCAGCTCCCACGGACAGGGCAGCTACACCTTC. It codes for CASSHGQGSYTF. J is TRBJ1-2 and V is TRBV18; 8 nucleotides align to TRBD1. Germline lookup yields CDR1 KGHSH and CDR2 LQKENI. The CDR3 totals 12 residues. Trimming cost V 6 bases and J 9 bases; bases outside gene matches: 6.

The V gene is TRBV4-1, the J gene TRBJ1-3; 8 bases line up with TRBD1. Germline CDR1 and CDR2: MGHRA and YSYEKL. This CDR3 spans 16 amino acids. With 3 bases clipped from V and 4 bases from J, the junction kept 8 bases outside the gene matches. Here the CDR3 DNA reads TGCGCCAGCAGCCAGCACGTCCGGGACAGGGGAAACACCATATATTTT. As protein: CASSQHVRDRGNTIYF.

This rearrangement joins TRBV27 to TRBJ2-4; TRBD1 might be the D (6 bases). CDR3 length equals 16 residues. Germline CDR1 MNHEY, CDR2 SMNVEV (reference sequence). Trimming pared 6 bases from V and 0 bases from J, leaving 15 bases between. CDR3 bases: TGTGCCAGCAGGGGTTGGGGGCCCCAAGCCAAAAACATTCAGTACTTC. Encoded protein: CASRGWGPQAKNIQYF.

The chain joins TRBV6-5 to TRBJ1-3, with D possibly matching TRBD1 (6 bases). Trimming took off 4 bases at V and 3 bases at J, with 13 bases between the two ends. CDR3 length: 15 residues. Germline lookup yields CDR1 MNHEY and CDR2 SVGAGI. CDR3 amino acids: CASSSPGVLGNTIYF. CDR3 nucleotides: TGTGCCAGCAGTTCCCCAGGGGTTCTTGGAAACACCATATATTTT.